The clone carrying this TCR beta chain was counted between two and nine times. The sample is drawn from a study of cytomegalovirus exposure and HLA in healthy donors. Study-level background: An early release of data contained approximately 80 million unique TCRs, which came from HLA-typed donors.

Use of 60 Vbeta and 13 Jbeta primers characterized the PCR. Clones were sequenced by immunoSEQ multiplex PCR, and TCRdb holds only the in-frame ones, with some missing. The table shows 75,000 to 80,000 clones, with just under 80% occurring only once. The CDR3 spans 15 residues. Trimming cost V 3 bases and J 3 bases, with 14 bases left between them. The germline gives CDR1 KGHSH, CDR2 LQKENI. The V and J genes are TRBV18 and TRBJ2-5; a possible D gene is TRBD2 (6 bases). Sequenced material: PBMCs. The receptor comes from a woman aged 40-49 years in good health and CMV-seropositive. The CDR3 protein is CASSPADPGEETQYF. CDR3 bases: TGTGCCAGCTCACCGGCGGATCCGGGGGAAGAGACCCAGTACTTC.